A single sample gave rise to the 9 T cell receptor beta chains below, sequenced in a study of T cells in localized non-small cell lung cancer. Using immunoSEQ multiplex PCR, the repertoire was profiled, and TCRdb retains in-frame clones only, with some absent. This table holds more than 850 clones, about 33% found once. The material sequenced was lung tumor tissue, taken before any cancer treatment. The source of these receptors is a male donor older than 55 with stage II squamous cell lung carcinoma.

A few counts support this clone. The CDR3 reads CASSRTGLTHEQYF. For the CDR3, the DNA is TGTGCCAGCAGCCGGACAGGGTTAACTCACGAGCAGTACTTC. The V gene is TRBV6-8, the J gene TRBJ2-7, with 8 nucleotides matching TRBD1. Germline V gene data show CDR1 as MNHGY and CDR2 as SAAAGT. The CDR3 is made up of 14 amino acids. V lost 6 bases, J lost 5 bases, and 9 bases stayed unmatched.

The chain combines TRBV28 with TRBJ2-7; D is unclear. CDR1 MDHEN and CDR2 SYDVKM come from the germline V gene. This CDR3 comprises 12 residues. Trimming took off 4 bases at V and 3 bases at J, with 7 bases between the two ends. CDR3 residues: CASSSRVYEQYF. Written as DNA, the CDR3 is TGTGCCAGCAGTTCTAGGGTCTACGAGCAGTACTTC.

A few counts support this clone. The chain joins TRBV1 to TRBJ1-4; the tabulated D call, TRBD1, remains unverified against the DNA. TRBV1 is tagged as a pseudogene. The CDR3 runs 15 residues. The CDR3 nucleotides are TGCGCCAGCAGCCAAGGGGGGACAGGGGAAGAAAAACTGTTTTTT. Translated: CASSQGGTGEEKLFF.

This clone has just a few counts. CDR3 sequence (DNA): TGTGCCAGCAGCGTCCGGACAGGGCACACCGGGGAGCTGTTTTTT. Residues: CASSVRTGHTGELFF. The V and J genes are TRBV9 and TRBJ2-2; 8 positions match TRBD1. This CDR3 has 15 amino acids. Germline trimming cut 2 bases from V and 3 bases from J; bases unmatched to any gene: 3. CDR1 SGDLS and CDR2 YYNGEE come from the germline V gene.

This clone was seen more than once but under ten times. The rearrangement links TRBV6-8 to TRBJ2-7, with D perhaps given as TRBD1 or TRBD2 (5 bases each). Trimming left V 6 bases short and J 2 bases short, with 17 bases between. In germline, CDR1 is MNHGY, CDR2 SAAAGT. The CDR3 sequence is 15 residues long. The CDR3 region has the DNA TGTGCCAGCAGATCCTCCGGGACGGCGACCTACGAGCAGTACTTC. Translating gives CASRSSGTATYEQYF.

The rearrangement joins TRBV30 to TRBJ2-7, with D perhaps TRBD2 (6 bases). The CDR3 is 14 amino acids. V was trimmed by 0 bases and J by 1 base, leaving 10 bases between them. From germline, CDR1 is GTSNPN and CDR2 SVGIG (reference sequence). CDR3 bases: TGTGCCTGGAGTGTACCCGGGAGATCCTACGAGCAGTACTTC. It encodes CAWSVPGRSYEQYF.

Remarks on this clone: The DNA is left out, because the CDR3 cannot be placed on it with certainty; the CDR3 is given as TCRdb lists it. The chain's CDR3 is CASSSSTHATGELFF. This chain links TRBV11-3 with TRBJ2-2; the table calls TRBD1, which could not be checked here. Looked up from germline, CDR1 is SGHNT and CDR2 is YENEEA. The CDR3 has 15 residues if both end residues are counted.

The V gene is TRBV5-1, the J gene TRBJ1-4; D perhaps matches TRBD1 (5 bases). The CDR3 covers 15 residues. Germline V gene lookup returns CDR1 SGHRS and CDR2 YFSETQ. Trimming removed 0 bases at V and 7 bases at J, with 13 bases between. CDR3 sequence: CASSLAGAGPEKLFF. CDR3 DNA sequence: TGCGCCAGCAGCTTGGCCGGGGCAGGTCCTGAAAAACTGTTTTTT.

This clone was counted a few times. The rearrangement joins TRBV19 to TRBJ1-2, with 7 bases aligning to TRBD1. V was clipped by 4 bases and J by 4 bases; unmatched bases: 12. This CDR3 spans 16 amino acids. CDR1 is LNHDA and CDR2 is SQIVND in the germline V gene (reference sequence). CDR3 sequence: CASSSQTGITAYGYTF. Here the CDR3 DNA reads TGTGCCAGTAGTAGCCAGACAGGGATCACGGCCTATGGCTACACCTTC. Filled out from reference TRBV19 and TRBJ1-2, the complete variable domain reads DGGITQSPKYLFRKEGQNVTLSCEQNLNHDAMYWYRQDPGQGLRLIYYSQIVNDFQKGDIAEGYSVSREKKESFPLTVTSAQKNPTAFYLCASSSQTGITAYGYTFGSGTRLTVV.